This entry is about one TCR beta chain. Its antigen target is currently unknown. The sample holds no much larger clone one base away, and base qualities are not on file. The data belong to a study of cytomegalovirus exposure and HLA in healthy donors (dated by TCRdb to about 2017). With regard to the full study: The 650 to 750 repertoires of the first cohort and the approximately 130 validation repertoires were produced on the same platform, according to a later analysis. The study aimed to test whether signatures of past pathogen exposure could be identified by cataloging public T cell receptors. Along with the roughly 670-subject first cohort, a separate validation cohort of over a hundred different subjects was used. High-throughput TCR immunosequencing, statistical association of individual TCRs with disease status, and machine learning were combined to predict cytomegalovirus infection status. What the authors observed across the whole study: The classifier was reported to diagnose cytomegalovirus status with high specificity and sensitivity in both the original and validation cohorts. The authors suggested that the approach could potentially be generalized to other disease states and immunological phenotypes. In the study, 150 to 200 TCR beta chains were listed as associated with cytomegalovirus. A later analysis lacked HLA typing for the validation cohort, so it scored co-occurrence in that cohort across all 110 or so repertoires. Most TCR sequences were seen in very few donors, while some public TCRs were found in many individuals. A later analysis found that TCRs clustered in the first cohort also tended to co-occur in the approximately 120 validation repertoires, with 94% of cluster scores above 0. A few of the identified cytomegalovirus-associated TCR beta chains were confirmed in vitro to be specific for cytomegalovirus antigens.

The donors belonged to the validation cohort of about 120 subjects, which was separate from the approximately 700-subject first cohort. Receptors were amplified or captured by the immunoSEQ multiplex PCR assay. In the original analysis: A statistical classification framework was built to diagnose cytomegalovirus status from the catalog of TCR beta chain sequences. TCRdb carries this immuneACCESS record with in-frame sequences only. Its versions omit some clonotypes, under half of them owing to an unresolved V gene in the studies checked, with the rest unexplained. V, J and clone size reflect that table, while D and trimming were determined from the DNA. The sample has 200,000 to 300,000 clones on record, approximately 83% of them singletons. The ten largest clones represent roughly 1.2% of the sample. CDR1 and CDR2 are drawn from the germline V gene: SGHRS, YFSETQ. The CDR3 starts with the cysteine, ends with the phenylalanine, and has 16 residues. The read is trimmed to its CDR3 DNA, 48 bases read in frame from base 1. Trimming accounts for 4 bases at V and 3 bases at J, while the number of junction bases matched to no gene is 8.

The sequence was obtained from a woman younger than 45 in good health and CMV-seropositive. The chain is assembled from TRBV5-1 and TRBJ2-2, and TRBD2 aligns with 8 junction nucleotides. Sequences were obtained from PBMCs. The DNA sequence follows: TGCGCCAGCAGCCCCGGGACTAGTTGGTACACCGGGGAGCTGTTTTTT. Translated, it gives CASSPGTSWYTGELFF.